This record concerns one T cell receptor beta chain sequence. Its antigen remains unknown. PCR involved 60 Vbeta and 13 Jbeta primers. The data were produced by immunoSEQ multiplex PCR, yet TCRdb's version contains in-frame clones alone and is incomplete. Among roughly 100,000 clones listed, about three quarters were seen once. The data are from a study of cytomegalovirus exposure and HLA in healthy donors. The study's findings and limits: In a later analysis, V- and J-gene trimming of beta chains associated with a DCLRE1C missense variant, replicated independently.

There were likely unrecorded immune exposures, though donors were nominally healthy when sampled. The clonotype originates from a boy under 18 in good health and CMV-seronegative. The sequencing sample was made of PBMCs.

The CDR3 region is CASSYVDKTYEQYF. DNA of the CDR3: TGTGCCAGCAGTTACGTGGACAAGACCTACGAGCAGTACTTC. The genes are TRBV6-5 and TRBJ2-7, with a possible D match to TRBD1 (5 bases). This CDR3 is 14 amino acids long. Germline CDR1 MNHEY, CDR2 SVGAGI. Trimming pared 2 bases from V and 2 bases from J, leaving 10 bases between.